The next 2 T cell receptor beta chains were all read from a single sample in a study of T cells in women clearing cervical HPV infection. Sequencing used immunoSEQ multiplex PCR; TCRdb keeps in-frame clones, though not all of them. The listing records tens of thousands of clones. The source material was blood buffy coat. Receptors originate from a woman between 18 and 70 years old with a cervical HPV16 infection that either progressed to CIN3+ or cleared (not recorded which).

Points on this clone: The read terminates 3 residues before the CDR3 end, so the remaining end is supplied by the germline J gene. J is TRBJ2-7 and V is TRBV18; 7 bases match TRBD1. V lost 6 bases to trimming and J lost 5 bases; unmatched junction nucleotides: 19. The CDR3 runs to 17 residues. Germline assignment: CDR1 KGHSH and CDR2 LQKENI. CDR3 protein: CASSHPGETGLENEQYF. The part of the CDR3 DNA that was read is TGTGCCAGCTCCCACCCGGGCGAGACAGGGTTGGAAAACGAG.

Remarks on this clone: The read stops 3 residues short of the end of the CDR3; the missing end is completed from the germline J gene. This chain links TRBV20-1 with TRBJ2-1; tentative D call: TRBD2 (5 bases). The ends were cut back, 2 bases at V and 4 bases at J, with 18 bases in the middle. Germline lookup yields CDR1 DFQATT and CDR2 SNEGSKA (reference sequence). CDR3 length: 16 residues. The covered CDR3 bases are TGCAGTGCTAGACCGAGTTTTTTGCGGGCATACAATGAG. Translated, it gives CSARPSFLRAYNE. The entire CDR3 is CSARPSFLRAYNEQFF.